Sequencing of this T cell receptor beta chain was carried out in a study of radiotherapy plus CTLA-4 blockade in lung cancer. Study details: An objective response was seen in about 18% of patients, and disease control in 31%.

Libraries were prepared by immunoSEQ multiplex PCR; TCRdb keeps only in-frame clonotypes and omits some of them. This sample has tens of thousands of clones, with over 65% found just once. It was focal radiation plus CTLA-4 blockade with ipilimumab that patients with chemo-refractory metastatic non-small-cell lung cancer received. The CDR3 contains 13 residues. Trimming cost V 4 bases and J 0 bases, with 9 bases left between them. Germline CDR1 reads SQVTM; CDR2 reads ANQGSEA. In regard to this clone: As yet, its antigen is unknown.

Study results and caveats: How blood T cell clones changed early, along with interferon-beta, reportedly forecast response best. Following radiotherapy plus ipilimumab, tumor-derived TCR clones expanded in the blood.

This TCR derives from a human donor with non-small cell lung cancer who had stable disease on radiotherapy plus ipilimumab. The starting material was peripheral blood, obtained from a patient treated with radiotherapy plus ipilimumab. This sequence joins TRBV29-1 and TRBJ1-2; D gene ambiguous. The CDR3: CSVGRQANYGYTF. In DNA, the CDR3 is TGCAGCGTTGGTCGGCAAGCTAACTATGGCTACACCTTC.